The T cell receptor (beta chain) described here comes from a study of blood T cells in healthy people across ages (dated by TCRdb to about 2015). For the study in its entirety: In model experiments, roughly one uniquely barcoded TCR beta cDNA molecule per two T cells was captured by template switching. Using deep sequencing normalized with unique cDNA molecular identifiers, the study measured how TCR beta repertoire diversity changes with age. The donors were split into four age groups: young (average around 15 years), middle-aged (roughly 42), aged (about 56) and long-lived (approximately 80). To avoid experimental bias, donors of different ages were spread randomly across the sequencing lanes. The study analyzed two additional independent replicas of 1 million unique cDNA reads from the same blood draw for two donors, one aged 18 to 29 and one aged 80 or older.

About this clonotype itself: It has no known antigen specificity. One base away there is no much larger clone; base qualities are not given.

Study-wide conclusions, independent of this receptor: Compared with the aged group, the long-lived group had more naive CD4+ T cells, fewer expanded clones and increased TCR diversity, suggesting age selection. As age increased, observed TCR beta diversity per million T cells dropped in a roughly linear way, and a significant reduction was already evident by age roughly 40. Because donor CMV infection status was unknown, age-related changes in expanded clonotypes were potentially confounded. Conclusive comparison of naive and antigen-experienced compartments was prevented by the profiling of bulk unsorted PBMCs. A strong correlation was found between observed TCR beta diversity and the percentage of naive T cells measured by flow cytometry. Total diversity estimates from one million sequenced T cells were considered lower bounds and underestimates.

The approximately 39 donors, aged roughly 6 to 100 years, were systemically healthy Caucasian individuals from Russia. Each donor gave about 10 milliliters of peripheral blood, drawn into EDTA-treated Vacutainer tubes. Ficoll-Paque density-gradient centrifugation was used to isolate PBMCs, with at least 7 million per sample. Total RNA, at least 6 micrograms per sample, was extracted from PBMCs with Trizol reagent. For every donor, flow cytometry on a PBMC aliquot measured the percentage of naive CD45RAhigh/CD27high T cells. The protocol used for the library was 5' RACE. The sequencer was an Illumina HiSeq 2500. A second roughly 6 to 12 cycle PCR used a sample-barcoded 5' primer and a J-beta primer mix. A unique molecular identifier was introduced onto each TCR beta cDNA molecule by a template-switch 5' adaptor carrying 12 random nucleotides. At least 2.5 million CDR3-containing paired-end reads were obtained from each sample. First-strand cDNA was synthesized from all RNA with the Mint cDNA synthesis kit, primed by a TRBC-specific oligonucleotide. Following uracil-DNA glycosylase treatment, a first 18-cycle PCR with universal primers M1SS and BC2_uni_R was performed on all cDNA. Processing in the source paper ran as follows. For normalization, 1 million high-quality reads, each with a distinct molecular identifier, were randomly selected from each sample. Reads sharing molecular identifiers were discarded rather than binned into consensus sequences. MiTCR, run with a Q25 quality threshold and the strictest error-elimination algorithm, handled CDR3 identification, clonotype clustering and error correction. A nonparametric unseen species model with Euler transformation was used to estimate a lower bound on total TCR beta diversity. TCRdb reprocessing: public reads trimmed at Q25 with fastp, clones called with MiXCR, in-frame beta chains kept. Identical CDR3 proteins give one entry, which carries the most common genes and DNA. None of the V and J calls come from the authors' own analysis; TCRdb made them. The sample table holds some 900,000 distinct CDR3 sequences, of which about 48% were seen once. The top ten clones comprise roughly 13% of the sample.

CDR1 and CDR2, per the germline V gene, are SQVTM and ANQGSEA. From cysteine to phenylalanine, the CDR3 is 11 amino acids long. CDR3 DNA is the only sequence kept; it has 33 bases, read in frame from the first base. Trimming removed 5 bases from V and 5 bases from J, leaving 8 bases between the germline ends. The receptor was isolated from a man aged 30 to 39 in good health. Recombination connected TRBV29-1 to TRBJ2-3, and the D gene may be TRBD1, 7 bases matching. The sequencing sample was made of blood. For the CDR3, the sequence is CSVQGGDTQYF. The nucleotide sequence reads as follows: TGCAGCGTTCAGGGGGGAGATACGCAGTATTTT.